Here is one TCR beta chain with its context. In the authors' workflow: Estimated nucleated cell counts came from reference gene primer amplification. TCRdb's copy holds only in-frame clones and misses some; the assay was immunoSEQ multiplex PCR. That table furnishes V, J and clone size, whereas the DNA furnished D and trimming. The top ten hold around 3% of the sample, which has roughly 100,000 clones, around nine tenths seen once. CDR1 is LGHDT and CDR2 is YNNKEL in the germline V gene (reference sequence). The CDR3 consists of 13 residues. The germline V and J ends were trimmed by 1 base and 3 bases, with 6 bases remaining between them. This specimen comes from a study of blood T cell repertoires in COVID-19.

Specimen: peripheral blood. This receptor was obtained from a man aged 45-65 years with active or convalescent COVID-19. V and J are TRBV3-1 (or the pseudogene TRBV3-2) and TRBJ1-1, with unresolved D. CDR3 residues: CASSQVADTEAFF. The CDR3 nucleotides are TGTGCCAGCAGCCAAGTCGCGGACACTGAAGCTTTCTTT.